The rows below give T cell receptor beta chains drawn from one sample of a study of memory CD4+ T cells and cytomegalovirus serostatus. Sequenced by immunoSEQ multiplex PCR; TCRdb stores in-frame clones only, minus some. The data show some 73,000 clones, under 80% seen once. The specimen was memory CD4+ T cells from blood. The origin of the receptors is an adult in good health and CMV-seropositive. Each CDR3 is given with its conserved first and last residue. The D gene is left open where the match is weak. Not all rows give a size; the values are once, few, many and, for expanded clones, a class.

CASSESWDRVREKLFF	TGTGCCAGCAGTGAAAGTTGGGACAGGGTACGTGAAAAACTGTTTTTT	TRBJ1-4	TRBV2	TRBD1	few
CATGRTSGGQSTDTQYF	TGTGCCACCGGACGGACTAGCGGGGGGCAAAGCACAGATACGCAGTATTTT	TRBJ2-3	TRBV2	TRBD2	.
CASSIGGGSDQPQHF	TGTGCCAGTAGTATAGGGGGGGGTAGTGATCAGCCCCAGCATTTT	TRBJ1-5	TRBV19	.	once
CASSPPHRVGNEQFF	TGTGCCAGCAGTCCCCCACACCGGGTCGGGAATGAGCAGTTCTTC	TRBJ2-1	TRBV7-9	.	.
CASRRGNYGYTF	TGTGCCAGCAGAAGAGGCAACTATGGCTACACCTTC	TRBJ1-2	TRBV28	.	.
CASPSPGLGDTQYF	TGTGCCAGCCCCTCCCCGGGCTTGGGGGATACGCAGTATTTT	TRBJ2-3	TRBV5-5	.	.
CASSLGSGGTYNEQFF	TGTGCCAGCAGCTTAGGTAGCGGGGGAACCTACAATGAGCAGTTCTTC	TRBJ2-1	TRBV7-2	TRBD2	.
CATSSTGGHGYTF	TGTGCCACGAGCTCGACAGGGGGGCATGGCTACACCTTC	TRBJ1-2	TRBV19	TRBD1	.
CASSLSGSGELFF	TGTGCCAGCAGCTTATCAGGGAGCGGGGAGCTGTTTTTT	TRBJ2-2	TRBV11-2	.	.
CASSLELGRTEAFF	TGTGCCAGCAGTTTAGAGTTGGGACGCACTGAAGCTTTCTTT	TRBJ1-1	TRBV27	.	.
CASRRGVGNTEAFF	TGTGCCAGCAGGAGGGGGGTTGGGAACACTGAAGCTTTCTTT	TRBJ1-1	TRBV6-1	.	.
CASSSQMRGSTEAFF	TGTGCCAGCAGTTCTCAGATGAGGGGGAGCACTGAAGCTTTCTTT	TRBJ1-1	TRBV27	.	.
CASTGMGQGRSGANVLTF	TGTGCCAGTACTGGGATGGGACAGGGGCGCTCTGGGGCCAACGTCCTGACTTTC	TRBJ2-6	TRBV19	TRBD1	.
CASSRGGDSLLPHF	TGTGCCAGCAGTCGCGGGGGGGACTCCCTCCTACCGCACTTC	TRBJ2-7	TRBV5-6	TRBD2	once
CASSQDGARDTQYF	TGCGCCAGCAGCCAAGACGGGGCCCGGGATACGCAGTATTTT	TRBJ2-3	TRBV4-1	.	.